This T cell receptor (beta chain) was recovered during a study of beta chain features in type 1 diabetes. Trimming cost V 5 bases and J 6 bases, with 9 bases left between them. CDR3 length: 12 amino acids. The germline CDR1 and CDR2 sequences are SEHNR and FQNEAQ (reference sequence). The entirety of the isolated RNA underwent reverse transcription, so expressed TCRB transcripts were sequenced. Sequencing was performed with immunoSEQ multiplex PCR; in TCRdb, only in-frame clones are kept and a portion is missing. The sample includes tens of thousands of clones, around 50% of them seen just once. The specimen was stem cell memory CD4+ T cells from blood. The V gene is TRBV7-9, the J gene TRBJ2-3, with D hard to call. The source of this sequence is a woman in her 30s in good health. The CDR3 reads CASSQSIDTQYF. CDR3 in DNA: TGTGCCAGCAGCCAGTCAATCGATACGCAGTATTTT.